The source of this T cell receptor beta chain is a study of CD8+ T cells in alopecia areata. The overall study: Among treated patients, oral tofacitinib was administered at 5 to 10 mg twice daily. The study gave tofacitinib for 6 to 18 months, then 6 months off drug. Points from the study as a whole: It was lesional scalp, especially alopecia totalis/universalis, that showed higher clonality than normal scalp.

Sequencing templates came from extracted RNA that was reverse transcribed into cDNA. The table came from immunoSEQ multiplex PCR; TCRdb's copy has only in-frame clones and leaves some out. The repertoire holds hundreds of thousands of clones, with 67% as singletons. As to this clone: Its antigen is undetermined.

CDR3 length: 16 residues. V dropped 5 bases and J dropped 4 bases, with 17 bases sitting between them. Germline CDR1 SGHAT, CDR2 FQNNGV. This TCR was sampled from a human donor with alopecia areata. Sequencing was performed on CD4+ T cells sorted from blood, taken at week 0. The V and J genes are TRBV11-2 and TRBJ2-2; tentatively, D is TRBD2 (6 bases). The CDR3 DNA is TGTGCCAGCAGCCTCGGCGGGGTATTTAGCACCGGGGAGCTGTTTTTT. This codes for CASSLGGVFSTGELFF.